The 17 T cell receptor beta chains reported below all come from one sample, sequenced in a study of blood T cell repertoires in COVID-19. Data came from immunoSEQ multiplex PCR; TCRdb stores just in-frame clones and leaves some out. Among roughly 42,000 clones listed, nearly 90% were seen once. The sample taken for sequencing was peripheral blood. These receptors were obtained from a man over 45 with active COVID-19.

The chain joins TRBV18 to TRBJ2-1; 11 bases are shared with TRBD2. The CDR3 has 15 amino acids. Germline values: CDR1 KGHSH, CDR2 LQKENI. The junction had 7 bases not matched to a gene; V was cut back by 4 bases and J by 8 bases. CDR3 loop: CASSLTSGGLDEQFF. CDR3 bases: TGTGCCAGCTCACTAACTAGCGGGGGTCTCGATGAGCAGTTCTTC.

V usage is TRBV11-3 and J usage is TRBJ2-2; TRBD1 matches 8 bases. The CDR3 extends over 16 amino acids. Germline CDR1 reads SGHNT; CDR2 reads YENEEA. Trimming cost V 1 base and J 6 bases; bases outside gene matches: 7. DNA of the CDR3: TGTGCCAGCAGCTTAGGGGGGCAGGGGGCAGCCGGGGAGCTGTTTTTT. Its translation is CASSLGGQGAAGELFF.

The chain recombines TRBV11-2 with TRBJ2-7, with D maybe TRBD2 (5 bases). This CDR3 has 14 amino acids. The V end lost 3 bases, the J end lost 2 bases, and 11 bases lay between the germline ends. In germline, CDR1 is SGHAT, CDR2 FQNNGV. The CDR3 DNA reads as TGTGCCAGCAGCTTTGCAAGCGGTCCCTACGAGCAGTACTTC. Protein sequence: CASSFASGPYEQYF. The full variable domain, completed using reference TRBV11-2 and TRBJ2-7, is EAGVAQSPRYKIIEKRQSVAFWCNPISGHATLYWYQQILGQGPKLLIQFQNNGVVDDSQLPKDRFSAERLKGVDSTLKIQPAKLEDSAVYLCASSFASGPYEQYFGPGTRLTVT.

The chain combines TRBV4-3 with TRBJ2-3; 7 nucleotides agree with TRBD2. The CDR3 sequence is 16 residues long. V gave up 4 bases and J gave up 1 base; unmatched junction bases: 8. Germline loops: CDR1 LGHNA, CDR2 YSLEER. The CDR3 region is CASSPQRGTGTDTQYF. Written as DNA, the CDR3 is TGCGCCAGCAGCCCCCAGCGGGGAACAGGCACAGATACGCAGTATTTT.

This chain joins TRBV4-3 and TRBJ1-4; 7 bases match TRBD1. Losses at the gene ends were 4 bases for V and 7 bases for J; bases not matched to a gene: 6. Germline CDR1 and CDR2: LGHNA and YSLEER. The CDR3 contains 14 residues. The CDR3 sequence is CASSRRQGSEKLFF. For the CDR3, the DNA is TGCGCCAGCAGCCGCCGACAGGGATCTGAAAAACTGTTTTTT.

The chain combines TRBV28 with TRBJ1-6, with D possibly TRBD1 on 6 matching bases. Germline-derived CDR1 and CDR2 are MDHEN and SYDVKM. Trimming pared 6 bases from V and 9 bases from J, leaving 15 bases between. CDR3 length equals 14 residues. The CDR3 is CASRVGAPSSPLHF. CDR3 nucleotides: TGTGCCAGCAGGGTGGGGGCTCCCAGTTCACCCCTCCACTTT. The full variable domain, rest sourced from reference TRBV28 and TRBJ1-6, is DVKVTQSSRYLVKRTGEKVFLECVQDMDHENMFWYRQDPGLGLRLIYFSYDVKMKEKGDIPEGYSVSREKKERFSLILESASTNQTSMYLCASRVGAPSSPLHFGNGTRLTVT.

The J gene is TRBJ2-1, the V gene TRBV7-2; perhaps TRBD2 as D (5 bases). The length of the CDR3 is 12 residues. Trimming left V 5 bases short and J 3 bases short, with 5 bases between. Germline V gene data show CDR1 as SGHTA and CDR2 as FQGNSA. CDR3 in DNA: TGTGCCAGCAGCCGGGGCTACAATGAGCAGTTCTTC. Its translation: CASSRGYNEQFF.

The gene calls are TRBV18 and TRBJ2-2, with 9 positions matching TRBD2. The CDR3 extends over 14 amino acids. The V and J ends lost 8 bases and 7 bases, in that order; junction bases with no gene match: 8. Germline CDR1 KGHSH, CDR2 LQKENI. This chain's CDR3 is CASHGGTSSGELFF. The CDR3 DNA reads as TGTGCCAGCCACGGCGGGACTAGCAGCGGGGAGCTGTTTTTT. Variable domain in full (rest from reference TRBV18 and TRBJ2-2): NAGVMQNPRHLVRRRGQEARLRCSPMKGHSHVYWYRQLPEEGLKFMVYLQKENIIDESGMPKERFSAEFPKEGPSILRIQQVVRGDSAAYFCASHGGTSSGELFFGEGSRLTVL.

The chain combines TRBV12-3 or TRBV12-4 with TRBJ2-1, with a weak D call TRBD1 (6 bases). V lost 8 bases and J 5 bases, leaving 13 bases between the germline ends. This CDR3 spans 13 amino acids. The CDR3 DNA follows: TGTGCCAGCGGGGGCAGGGGTCACAATGAGCAGTTCTTC. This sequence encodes CASGGRGHNEQFF.

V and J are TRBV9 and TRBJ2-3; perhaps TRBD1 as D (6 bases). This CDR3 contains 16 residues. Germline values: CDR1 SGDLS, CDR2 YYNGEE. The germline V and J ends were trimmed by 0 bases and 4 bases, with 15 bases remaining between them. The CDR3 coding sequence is TGTGCCAGCAGCGTAGCGCTCCGCAGGGGCGCAGATACGCAGTATTTT. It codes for CASSVALRRGADTQYF.

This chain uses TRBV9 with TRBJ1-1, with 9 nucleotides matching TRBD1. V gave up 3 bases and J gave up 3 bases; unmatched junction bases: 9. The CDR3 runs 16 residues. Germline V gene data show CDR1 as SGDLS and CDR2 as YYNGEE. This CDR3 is CASSAPQGARDTEAFF. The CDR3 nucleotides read TGTGCCAGCAGCGCCCCACAGGGGGCAAGGGACACTGAAGCTTTCTTT.

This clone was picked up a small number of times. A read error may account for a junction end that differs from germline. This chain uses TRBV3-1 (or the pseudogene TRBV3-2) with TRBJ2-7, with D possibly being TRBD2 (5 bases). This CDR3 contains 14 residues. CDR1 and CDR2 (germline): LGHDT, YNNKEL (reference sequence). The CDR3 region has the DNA TGTGCCAGCAGCCAGAAGGTCGGGGTATACGCGCAGTACTTC. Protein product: CASSQKVGVYAQYF.

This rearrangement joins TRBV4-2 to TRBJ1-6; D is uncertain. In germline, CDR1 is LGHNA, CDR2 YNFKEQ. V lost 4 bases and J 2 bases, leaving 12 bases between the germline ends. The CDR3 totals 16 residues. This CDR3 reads CASSPEAVPYNSPLHF. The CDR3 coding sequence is TGTGCCAGCAGCCCAGAGGCAGTCCCCTATAATTCACCCCTCCACTTT.

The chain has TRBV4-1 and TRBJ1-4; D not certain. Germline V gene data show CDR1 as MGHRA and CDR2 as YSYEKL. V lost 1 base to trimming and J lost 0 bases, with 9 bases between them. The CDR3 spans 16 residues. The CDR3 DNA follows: TGCGCCAGCAGCCAAGTCCCCTCCGCAACTAATGAAAAACTGTTTTTT. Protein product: CASSQVPSATNEKLFF.

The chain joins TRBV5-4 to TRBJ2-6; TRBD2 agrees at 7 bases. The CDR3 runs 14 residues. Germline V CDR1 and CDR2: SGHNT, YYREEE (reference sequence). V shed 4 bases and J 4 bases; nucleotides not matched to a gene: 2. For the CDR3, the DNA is TGTGCCAGCAGCGGGGGGGTGGGGGCCAACGTCCTGACTTTC. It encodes CASSGGVGANVLTF.

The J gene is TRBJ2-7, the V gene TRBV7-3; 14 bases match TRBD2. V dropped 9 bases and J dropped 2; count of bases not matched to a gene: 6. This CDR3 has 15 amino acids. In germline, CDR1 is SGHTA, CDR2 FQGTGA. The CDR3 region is CASGLAGGQTYEQYF. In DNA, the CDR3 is TGTGCCAGTGGACTAGCGGGGGGCCAAACCTACGAGCAGTACTTC.

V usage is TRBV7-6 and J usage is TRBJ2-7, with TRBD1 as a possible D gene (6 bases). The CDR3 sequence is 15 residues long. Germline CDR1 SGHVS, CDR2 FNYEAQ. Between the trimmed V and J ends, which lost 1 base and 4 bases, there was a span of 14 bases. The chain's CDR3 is CASSLETGKRYEQYF. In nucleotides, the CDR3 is TGTGCCAGCAGCTTAGAGACAGGAAAACGGTACGAGCAGTACTTC.